A single T cell receptor (beta chain) is shown here with its context. The assay was immunoSEQ multiplex PCR, and TCRdb's table has in-frame clones only and misses some. The sample includes some 95,000 clones, 80% seen only once; the top ten take around 3.6%. This sample was included in a study of memory CD4+ T cells and cytomegalovirus serostatus. The sort gate was single viable CD3+CD4+CD8-CD45RO+ cells for memory CD4+ T cells. The CDR3 has 15 residues. V was pared by 0 bases and J by 3 bases, with 11 bases between. Per the germline V gene, CDR1 is SGDLS and CDR2 is YYNGEE. The chain employs TRBV9 and TRBJ2-3; maybe TRBD1 (5 bases). The receptor was derived from an adult in good health and CMV-seropositive. The sequenced sample was memory CD4+ T cells from blood. CDR3 sequence (DNA): TGTGCCAGCAGCGTAGAAGGACATAAGACAGATACGCAGTATTTT. Its translation is CASSVEGHKTDTQYF. The full variable domain, completed using reference TRBV9 and TRBJ2-3, is DSGVTQTPKHLITATGQRVTLRCSPRSGDLSVYWYQQSLDQGLQFLIQYYNGEERAKGNILERFSAQQFPDLHSELNLSSLELGDSALYFCASSVEGHKTDTQYFGPGTRLTVL.